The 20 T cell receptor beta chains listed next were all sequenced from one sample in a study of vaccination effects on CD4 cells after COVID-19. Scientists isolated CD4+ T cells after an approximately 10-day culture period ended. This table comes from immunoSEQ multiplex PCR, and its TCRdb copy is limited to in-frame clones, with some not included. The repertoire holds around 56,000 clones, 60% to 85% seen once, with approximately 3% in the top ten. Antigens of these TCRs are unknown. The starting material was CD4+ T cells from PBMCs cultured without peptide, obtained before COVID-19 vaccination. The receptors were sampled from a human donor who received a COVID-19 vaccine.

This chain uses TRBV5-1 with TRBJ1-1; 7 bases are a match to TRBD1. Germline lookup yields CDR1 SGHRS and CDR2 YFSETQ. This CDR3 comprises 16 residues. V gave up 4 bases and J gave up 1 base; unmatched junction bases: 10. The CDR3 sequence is CASSPLVTGPNTEAFF. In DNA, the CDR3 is TGCGCCAGCAGCCCACTTGTGACAGGGCCGAACACTGAAGCTTTCTTT.

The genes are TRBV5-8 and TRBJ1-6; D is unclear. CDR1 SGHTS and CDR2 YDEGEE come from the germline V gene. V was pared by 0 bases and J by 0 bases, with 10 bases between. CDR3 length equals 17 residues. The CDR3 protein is CASSLGTPSSYNSPLHF. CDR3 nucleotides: TGTGCCAGCAGCTTGGGGACCCCGAGCTCCTATAATTCACCCCTCCACTTT. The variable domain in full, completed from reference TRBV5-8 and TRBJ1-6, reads EAGVTQSPTHLIKTRGQQATLRCSPISGHTSVYWYQQALGLGLQFLLWYDEGEERNRGNFPPRFSGRQFPNYSSELNVNALELEDSALYLCASSLGTPSSYNSPLHFGNGTRLTVT.

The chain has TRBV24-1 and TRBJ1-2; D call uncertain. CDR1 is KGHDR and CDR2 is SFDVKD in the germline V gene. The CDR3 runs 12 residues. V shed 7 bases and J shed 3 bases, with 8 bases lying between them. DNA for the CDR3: TGTGCCACCAGCTCCGATTACTATGGCTACACCTTC. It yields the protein CATSSDYYGYTF.

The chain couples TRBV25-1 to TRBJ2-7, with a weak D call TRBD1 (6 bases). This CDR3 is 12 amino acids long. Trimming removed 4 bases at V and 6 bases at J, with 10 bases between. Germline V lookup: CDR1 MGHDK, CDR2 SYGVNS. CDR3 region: CASSAQTGEQYV. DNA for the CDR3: TGTGCCAGCAGTGCCCAGACAGGCGAGCAGTACGTC.

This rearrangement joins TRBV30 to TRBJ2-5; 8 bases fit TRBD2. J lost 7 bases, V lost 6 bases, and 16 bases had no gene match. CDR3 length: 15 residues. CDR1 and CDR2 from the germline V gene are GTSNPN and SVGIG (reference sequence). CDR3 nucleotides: TGTGCCTGCCTTCGAGGAAGCGGGGGAGCCGCGACCCAGTACTTC. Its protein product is CACLRGSGGAATQYF.

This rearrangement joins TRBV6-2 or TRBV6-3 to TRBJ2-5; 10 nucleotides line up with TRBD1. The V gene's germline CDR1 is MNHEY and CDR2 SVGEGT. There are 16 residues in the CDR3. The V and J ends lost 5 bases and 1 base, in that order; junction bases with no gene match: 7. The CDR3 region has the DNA TGTGCCAGCAGTCGCGCGGGACAGGGGCCCCAAGAGACCCAGTACTTC. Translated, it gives CASSRAGQGPQETQYF.

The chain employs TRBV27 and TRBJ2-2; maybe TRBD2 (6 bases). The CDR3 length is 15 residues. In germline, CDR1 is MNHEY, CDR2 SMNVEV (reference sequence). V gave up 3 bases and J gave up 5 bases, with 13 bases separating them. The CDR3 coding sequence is TGTGCCAGCAGTTTTGGAGGGACCGGGACCGGGGAGCTGTTTTTT. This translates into CASSFGGTGTGELFF.

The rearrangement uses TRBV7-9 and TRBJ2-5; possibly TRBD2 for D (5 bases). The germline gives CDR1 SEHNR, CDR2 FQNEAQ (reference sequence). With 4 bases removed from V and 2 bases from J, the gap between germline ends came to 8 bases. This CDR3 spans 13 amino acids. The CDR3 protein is CASSSRGQETQYF. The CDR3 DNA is TGTGCCAGCAGCTCCCGGGGTCAAGAGACCCAGTACTTC.

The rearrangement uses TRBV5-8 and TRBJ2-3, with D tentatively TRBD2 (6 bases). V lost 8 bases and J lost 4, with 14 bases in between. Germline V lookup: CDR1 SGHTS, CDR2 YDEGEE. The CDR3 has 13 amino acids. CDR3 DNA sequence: TGTGCCAGTCCCGGGCGGGGCGCAGATACGCAGTATTTT. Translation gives CASPGRGADTQYF.

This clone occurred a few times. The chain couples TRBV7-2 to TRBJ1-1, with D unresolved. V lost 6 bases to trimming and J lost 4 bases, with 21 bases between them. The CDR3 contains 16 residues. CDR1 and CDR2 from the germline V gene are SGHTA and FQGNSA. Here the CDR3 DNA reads TGTGCCAGCAGTTCTCAACAGCTTCGGTATGGCACTGAAGCTTTCTTT. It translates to CASSSQQLRYGTEAFF.

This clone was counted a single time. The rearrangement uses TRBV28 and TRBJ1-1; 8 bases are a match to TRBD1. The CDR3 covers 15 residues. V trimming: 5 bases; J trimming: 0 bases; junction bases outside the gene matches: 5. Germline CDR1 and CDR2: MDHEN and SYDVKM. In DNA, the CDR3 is TGTGCCAGCAGTATGACAGGGGTTATGAACACTGAAGCTTTCTTT. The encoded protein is CASSMTGVMNTEAFF.

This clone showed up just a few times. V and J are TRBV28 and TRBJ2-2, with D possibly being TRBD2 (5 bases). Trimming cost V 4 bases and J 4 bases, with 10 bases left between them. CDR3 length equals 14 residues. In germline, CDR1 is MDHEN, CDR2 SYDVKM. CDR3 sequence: CASSSTGLTGELFF. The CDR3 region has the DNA TGTGCCAGCAGTTCTACCGGACTCACCGGGGAGCTGTTTTTT.

CDR3 sequence (DNA): TGTGCCAGCAGTGCTAACTATGGCTACACCTTC. Translating it yields CASSANYGYTF. The chain recombines TRBV2 with TRBJ1-2; no clear D gene. The CDR3 loop spans 11 amino acids. Germline V CDR1 and CDR2: SNHLY, FYNNEI. V was cut by 4 bases and J by 0 bases, with 0 bases left in between. Together with reference TRBV2 and TRBJ1-2, the CDR3 gives the full variable domain: EPEVTQTPSHQVTQMGQEVILRCVPISNHLYFYWYRQILGQKVEFLVSFYNNEISEKSEIFDDQFSVERPDGSNFTLKIRSTKLEDSAMYFCASSANYGYTFGSGTRLTVV.

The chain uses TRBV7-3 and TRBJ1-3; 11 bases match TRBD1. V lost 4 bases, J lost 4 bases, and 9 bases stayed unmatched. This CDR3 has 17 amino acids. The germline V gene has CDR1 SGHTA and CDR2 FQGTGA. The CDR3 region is CASSSPGQGVSGNTIYF. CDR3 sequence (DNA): TGTGCCAGCAGCTCGCCGGGACAGGGGGTCTCCGGAAACACCATATATTTT.

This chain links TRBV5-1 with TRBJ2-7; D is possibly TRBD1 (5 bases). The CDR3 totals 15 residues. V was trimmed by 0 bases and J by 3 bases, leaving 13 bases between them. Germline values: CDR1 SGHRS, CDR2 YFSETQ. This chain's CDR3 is CASSLGGGSLYEQYV. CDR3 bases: TGCGCCAGCAGCTTGGGGGGCGGATCGCTCTACGAGCAGTACGTC.

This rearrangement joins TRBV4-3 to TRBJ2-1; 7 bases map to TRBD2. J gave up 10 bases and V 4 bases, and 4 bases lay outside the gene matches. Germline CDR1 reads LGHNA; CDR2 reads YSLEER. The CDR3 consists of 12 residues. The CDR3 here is CASSPLSGEQFF. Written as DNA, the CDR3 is TGCGCCAGCAGCCCGCTTAGCGGGGAGCAGTTCTTC.

CDR3 residues: CASSPTKETQYF. The DNA of the CDR3 is TGTGCCAGCAGTCCGACGAAAGAGACCCAGTACTTC. The rearrangement joins TRBV6-5 to TRBJ2-5; D remains ambiguous. Germline V gene sequence: CDR1 MNHEY, CDR2 SVGAGI. The CDR3 runs to 12 residues. V was clipped by 5 bases and J by 3 bases, with 7 bases between them.

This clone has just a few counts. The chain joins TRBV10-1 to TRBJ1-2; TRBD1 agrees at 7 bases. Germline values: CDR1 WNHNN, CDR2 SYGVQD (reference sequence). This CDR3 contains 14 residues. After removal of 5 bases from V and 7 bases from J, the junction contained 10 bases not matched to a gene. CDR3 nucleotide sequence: TGCGCCAGCAGTTCGACAGGGTACGAGAGTGGCTACACCTTC. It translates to CASSSTGYESGYTF.

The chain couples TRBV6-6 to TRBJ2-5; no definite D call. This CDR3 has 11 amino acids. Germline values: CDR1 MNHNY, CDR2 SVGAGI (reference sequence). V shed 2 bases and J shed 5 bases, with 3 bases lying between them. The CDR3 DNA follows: TGTGCCAGCAGTTACGGGGAGACCCAGTACTTC. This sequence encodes CASSYGETQYF.

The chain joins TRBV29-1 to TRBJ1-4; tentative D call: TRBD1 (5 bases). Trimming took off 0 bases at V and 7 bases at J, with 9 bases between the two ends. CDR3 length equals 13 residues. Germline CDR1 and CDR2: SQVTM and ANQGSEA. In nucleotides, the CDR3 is TGCAGCGTTGAAGACAGGGAAGCTGAAAAACTGTTTTTT. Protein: CSVEDREAEKLFF.